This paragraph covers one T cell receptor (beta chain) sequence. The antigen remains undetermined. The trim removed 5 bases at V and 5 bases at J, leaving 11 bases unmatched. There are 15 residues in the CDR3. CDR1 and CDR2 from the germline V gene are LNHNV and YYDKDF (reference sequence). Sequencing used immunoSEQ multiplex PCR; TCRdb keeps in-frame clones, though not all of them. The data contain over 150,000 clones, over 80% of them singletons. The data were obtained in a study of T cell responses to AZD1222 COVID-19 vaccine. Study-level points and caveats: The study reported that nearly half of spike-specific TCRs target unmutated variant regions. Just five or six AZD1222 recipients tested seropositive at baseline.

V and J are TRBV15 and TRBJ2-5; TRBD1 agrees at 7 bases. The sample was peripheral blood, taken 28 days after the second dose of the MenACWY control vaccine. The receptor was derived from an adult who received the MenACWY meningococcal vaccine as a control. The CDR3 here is CATSPGTDKRETQYF. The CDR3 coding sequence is TGTGCCACCAGCCCAGGGACAGACAAACGGGAGACCCAGTACTTC.